The 27 T cell receptor beta chains listed next were all sequenced from one sample in a study of T cell clones after liver transplantation. Sequencing was performed with immunoSEQ multiplex PCR; in TCRdb, only in-frame clones are kept and a portion is missing. The sample holds 50,000 to 55,000 clones, about 67% seen once. The sequences come from CD4+ T cells from blood, collected around 4.5 years after liver transplant. These receptors were taken from a human patient who received a liver transplant. Among the T cells, some may be from the graft donor.

In its sample, this clone was seen once. V and J are TRBV2 and TRBJ2-7; 10 bases fit TRBD1. With V trimmed by 4 bases and J by 3 bases, 3 bases remained unmatched. CDR3 size: 14 residues. Germline V gives CDR1 SNHLY, CDR2 FYNNEI. Here the CDR3 reads CASSADRGGYEQYF. As DNA, the CDR3 is TGTGCCAGCAGTGCGGACAGGGGGGGCTACGAGCAGTACTTC.

V gene TRBV18 combines with J gene TRBJ1-3; D remains ambiguous. Germline V gene lookup returns CDR1 KGHSH and CDR2 LQKENI. The V end was cut by 4 bases, the J end by 0 bases, with 13 bases between. This CDR3 is built from 16 residues. CDR3 in amino acids: CASSLRDGNSGNTIYF. The CDR3 DNA is TGTGCCAGCTCACTAAGAGACGGGAACTCTGGAAACACCATATATTTT. The variable domain in full, with the rest retrieved from reference TRBV18 and TRBJ1-3, is NAGVMQNPRHLVRRRGQEARLRCSPMKGHSHVYWYRQLPEEGLKFMVYLQKENIIDESGMPKERFSAEFPKEGPSILRIQQVVRGDSAAYFCASSLRDGNSGNTIYFGEGSWLTVV.

V gene TRBV29-1 combines with J gene TRBJ1-4; D unclear. Germline V gene sequence: CDR1 SQVTM, CDR2 ANQGSEA. The V end was cut by 7 bases, the J end by 8 bases, with 8 bases between. The CDR3 runs to 10 residues. DNA of the CDR3: TGCAGCGCCGCGCAGGAAAAACTGTTTTTT. It yields the protein CSAAQEKLFF. Based on the CDR3 plus reference TRBV29-1 and TRBJ1-4, the full variable domain is SAVISQKPSRDICQRGTSLTIQCQVDSQVTMMFWYRQQPGQSLTLIATANQGSEATYESGFVIDKFPISRPNLTFSTLTVSNMSPEDSSIYLCSAAQEKLFFGSGTQLSVL.

The rearrangement joins TRBV7-9 to TRBJ2-3; 7 nucleotides agree with TRBD1. CDR1 SEHNR and CDR2 FQNEAQ come from the germline V gene (reference sequence). J gave up 4 bases and V 1 base, and 5 bases lay outside the gene matches. CDR3 length: 15 residues. The CDR3 DNA is TGTGCCAGCAGCTTAGAGGGGGCATGGGCAGATACGCAGTATTTT. Its protein product is CASSLEGAWADTQYF. Together with reference TRBV7-9 and TRBJ2-3, the CDR3 gives the full variable domain: DTGVSQNPRHKITKRGQNVTFRCDPISEHNRLYWYRQTLGQGPEFLTYFQNEAQLEKSRLLSDRFSAERPKGSFSTLEIQRTEQGDSAMYLCASSLEGAWADTQYFGPGTRLTVL.

This chain joins TRBV18 and TRBJ2-2, with D possibly being TRBD2 (7 bases). Deletions cut 0 bases from V and 5 bases from J, with 16 bases between. CDR3 length equals 17 residues. Germline V lookup: CDR1 KGHSH, CDR2 LQKENI. For the CDR3, the DNA is TGTGCCAGCTCACCACCCCCCGTCGGGGGGCGTACCGGGGAGCTGTTTTTT. This gives the protein CASSPPPVGGRTGELFF. Variable domain in full (rest from reference TRBV18 and TRBJ2-2): NAGVMQNPRHLVRRRGQEARLRCSPMKGHSHVYWYRQLPEEGLKFMVYLQKENIIDESGMPKERFSAEFPKEGPSILRIQQVVRGDSAAYFCASSPPPVGGRTGELFFGEGSRLTVL.

This clone was detected only once. V usage is TRBV4-2 and J usage is TRBJ2-3, with 9 nucleotides matching TRBD1. J lost 4 bases, V lost 7 bases, and 9 bases had no gene match. Germline loops: CDR1 LGHNA, CDR2 YNFKEQ. This CDR3 has 15 amino acids. CDR3 coding DNA: TGTGCCAGCACTGATGTACAGGGGGCATCAGATACGCAGTATTTT. This codes for CASTDVQGASDTQYF.

The gene calls are TRBV5-5 and TRBJ2-1; TRBD2 aligns across 12 bases. Germline assignment: CDR1 SGHKS and CDR2 YYEKEE (reference sequence). The CDR3 is made up of 15 amino acids. J gave up 5 bases and V 1 base, and 1 base lay outside the gene matches. The CDR3 sequence is CASSLTSGGNNEQFF. The CDR3 nucleotides read TGTGCCAGCAGCTTGACTAGCGGGGGGAACAATGAGCAGTTCTTC.

This sequence joins TRBV19 and TRBJ1-5; 7 bases line up with TRBD1. The germline V gene has CDR1 LNHDA and CDR2 SQIVND (reference sequence). This CDR3 has 16 residues. J gave up 0 bases and V 7 bases, and 9 bases lay outside the gene matches. The CDR3 DNA follows: TGTGCCAGTATTCTTCAACAGGGGAATAGCAATCAGCCCCAGCATTTT. Protein product: CASILQQGNSNQPQHF.

This clone occurred a few times. The chain is built from TRBV19 and TRBJ1-6; no clear D. The germline gives CDR1 LNHDA, CDR2 SQIVND (reference sequence). The V gene lost 5 bases and the J gene lost 14 bases, with 19 bases spanning the gap. The CDR3 runs 14 residues. The CDR3 DNA is TGTGCCAGTAGTGCAAGAGGACTGGCGAGGGCCCTCCACTTT. Its protein product is CASSARGLARALHF. The full variable domain, rest sourced from reference TRBV19 and TRBJ1-6, is DGGITQSPKYLFRKEGQNVTLSCEQNLNHDAMYWYRQDPGQGLRLIYYSQIVNDFQKGDIAEGYSVSREKKESFPLTVTSAQKNPTAFYLCASSARGLARALHFGNGTRLTVT.

Turning to this clone: This same CDR3 is encoded by further DNA sequences in the sample. The chain links TRBV28 to TRBJ2-3; D call uncertain. Germline CDR1 and CDR2: MDHEN and SYDVKM. The V gene lost 2 bases and the J gene lost 6 bases, with 3 bases spanning the gap. This CDR3 is 11 amino acids long. In DNA, the CDR3 is TGTGCCAGCAGTTTAAGGGATACGCAGTATTTT. Encoded protein: CASSLRDTQYF.

The chain links TRBV28 to TRBJ2-7, with a possible D match to TRBD2 (6 bases). The germline gives CDR1 MDHEN, CDR2 SYDVKM. V lost 6 bases, J lost 4 bases, and 19 bases lay in between. CDR3 length: 15 residues. CDR3 DNA: TGTGCCAGCAGGGACACCGGGGCCGGAGGGTACGAGCAGTACTTC. The encoded protein is CASRDTGAGGYEQYF.

There are a few counts of this clone. The chain has TRBV28 and TRBJ1-5, with D unclear. Trimming took off 5 bases at V and 9 bases at J, with 8 bases between the two ends. This CDR3 comprises 11 residues. CDR1 and CDR2 (germline): MDHEN, SYDVKM. CDR3 sequence (DNA): TGTGCCAGCAGTGGGATCCGGCCCCAGCATTTT. Its protein is CASSGIRPQHF.

This clone was picked up one time. The V gene is TRBV6-6, the J gene TRBJ1-2, with 7 bases fitting TRBD1. Germline V gives CDR1 MNHNY, CDR2 SVGAGI (reference sequence). This CDR3 is built from 14 residues. J was trimmed by 2 bases and V by 4 bases; bases with no gene match: 4. The CDR3 region is CASSFQTGNYGYTF. The CDR3 nucleotides read TGTGCCAGCAGTTTCCAGACAGGGAACTATGGCTACACCTTC.

The chain couples TRBV5-8 to TRBJ2-3; 9 nucleotides align to TRBD1. The CDR3 consists of 15 residues. V lost 4 bases, J lost 0 bases, and 3 bases stayed unmatched. Germline V gives CDR1 SGHTS, CDR2 YDEGEE. The CDR3 protein is CASSRGQGSTDTQYF. The CDR3 DNA reads TGTGCCAGCAGCAGGGGACAGGGTAGCACAGATACGCAGTATTTT.

The chain combines TRBV5-1 with TRBJ2-3, with TRBD1 matching 7 bases. The J segment lost 2 bases and the V segment lost 4 bases, leaving 4 bases of the junction unmatched. The CDR3 is 14 amino acids. Per germline, CDR1 SGHRS and CDR2 YFSETQ. This CDR3 reads CASSVGQDTDTQYF. CDR3 DNA sequence: TGCGCCAGCAGCGTAGGACAGGACACAGATACGCAGTATTTT.

The rearrangement uses TRBV19 and TRBJ1-2, with D possibly matching TRBD1 (6 bases). V gave up 7 bases and J gave up 2 bases, with 20 bases separating them. Germline lookup yields CDR1 LNHDA and CDR2 SQIVND (reference sequence). The CDR3 consists of 16 residues. CDR3 in DNA: TGTGCCAGTATCATGGAGGGACGGACAGAAAACTATGGCTACACCTTC. Its translation: CASIMEGRTENYGYTF.

Relative to its sample, this clone is medium-sized. The rearrangement links TRBV30 to TRBJ1-1, with D unresolved. The CDR3 consists of 13 residues. Germline V gene lookup returns CDR1 GTSNPN and CDR2 SVGIG (reference sequence). V was clipped by 2 bases and J by 0 bases, with 7 bases between them. As DNA, the CDR3 is TGTGCCTGGAGTAATATGCTGAACACTGAAGCTTTCTTT. Residues: CAWSNMLNTEAFF.

The chain combines TRBV30 with TRBJ2-3, with D perhaps given as TRBD1 or TRBD2 (5 bases each). This CDR3 contains 14 residues. V was shortened by 2 bases and J by 3 bases, with 12 bases between the two germline ends. The germline CDR1 and CDR2 sequences are GTSNPN and SVGIG (reference sequence). The DNA of the CDR3 is TGTGCCTGGAGTCCGGGGCTAGCAACAGATACGCAGTATTTT. It specifies CAWSPGLATDTQYF.

V is TRBV21-1 and J is TRBJ1-1; the D call of TRBD1 is as the table states it, not checked on the DNA. TRBV21-1 is annotated as a pseudogene. The CDR3 sequence is 13 residues long. CDR3 in DNA: TGTGCCAGCAGAGGAACAGGGGACACTGAAGCTTTCTTT. It yields the protein CASRGTGDTEAFF.

V gene TRBV28 combines with J gene TRBJ1-5; D is undetermined. The germline gives CDR1 MDHEN, CDR2 SYDVKM. The ends were cut back, 3 bases at V and 0 bases at J, with 15 bases in the middle. The CDR3 has 17 residues. DNA of the CDR3: TGTGCCAGCAGTTTGGTGGATTTAGGGCATAGCAATCAGCCCCAGCATTTT. This encodes CASSLVDLGHSNQPQHF.

The genes are TRBV27 and TRBJ2-5, with D possibly called TRBD1 or TRBD2 (6 bases each). This CDR3 contains 14 residues. Trimming cost V 5 bases and J 0 bases, with 10 bases left between them. Germline V gene sequence: CDR1 MNHEY, CDR2 SMNVEV (reference sequence). DNA of the CDR3: TGTGCCAGCAGTCGCGGGACATACCAAGAGACCCAGTACTTC. Its protein is CASSRGTYQETQYF.

The V call is TRBV5-1, the J call TRBJ2-2; TRBD2 matches 11 bases. V lost 5 bases to trimming and J lost 4 bases; unmatched junction nucleotides: 4. This CDR3 has 15 residues. Germline assignment: CDR1 SGHRS and CDR2 YFSETQ. CDR3 sequence (DNA): TGCGCCAGCAGAACGACTAGCGGGACCACCGGGGAGCTGTTTTTT. Protein: CASRTTSGTTGELFF.

This rearrangement joins TRBV6-6 to TRBJ1-3; D is ambiguous. V was cut by 7 bases and J by 8 bases, with 9 bases left in between. Germline loops: CDR1 MNHNY, CDR2 SVGAGI (reference sequence). CDR3 length: 11 amino acids. Here the CDR3 DNA reads TGTGCCAGCACCCGGGCGGACACCATATATTTT. Translating gives CASTRADTIYF.

This clone came up a few times. This chain uses TRBV30 with TRBJ1-5; TRBD1 might be the D (5 bases). V was clipped by 3 bases and J by 2 bases, with 14 bases between them. This CDR3 is built from 15 residues. The germline CDR1 and CDR2 sequences are GTSNPN and SVGIG (reference sequence). CDR3: CAWRIKTEGNQPQHF. CDR3 sequence (DNA): TGTGCCTGGAGAATCAAGACAGAAGGCAATCAGCCCCAGCATTTT.

The rearrangement links TRBV2 to TRBJ2-7; TRBD2 is a possible D gene (6 bases). From germline, CDR1 is SNHLY and CDR2 FYNNEI. The CDR3 totals 14 residues. The V end was cut by 11 bases, the J end by 0 bases, with 17 bases between. DNA of the CDR3: TGTGCCTCCAAACGGGGGAGAAGCTCCTACGAGCAGTACTTC. It encodes CASKRGRSSYEQYF.

This clone was observed a handful of times. This sequence joins TRBV13 and TRBJ1-2, with TRBD1 identical over 7 bases. Germline V gives CDR1 PRHDT, CDR2 FYEKMQ (reference sequence). This CDR3 is 15 amino acids long. The trim removed 5 bases at V and 6 bases at J, leaving 12 bases unmatched. As DNA, the CDR3 is TGTGCCAGCAGCCCCCGGGAGGGGGCGCTGGATGGCTACACCTTC. It encodes CASSPREGALDGYTF.

The chain joins TRBV28 to TRBJ1-1, with D perhaps TRBD1 (6 bases). V was cut by 4 bases and J by 4 bases, with 10 bases left in between. Germline CDR1 is MDHEN and CDR2 is SYDVKM. The CDR3 runs 13 residues. As DNA, the CDR3 is TGTGCCAGCAGTTCCCTCAGGGGCACTGAAGCTTTCTTT. Its translation is CASSSLRGTEAFF.